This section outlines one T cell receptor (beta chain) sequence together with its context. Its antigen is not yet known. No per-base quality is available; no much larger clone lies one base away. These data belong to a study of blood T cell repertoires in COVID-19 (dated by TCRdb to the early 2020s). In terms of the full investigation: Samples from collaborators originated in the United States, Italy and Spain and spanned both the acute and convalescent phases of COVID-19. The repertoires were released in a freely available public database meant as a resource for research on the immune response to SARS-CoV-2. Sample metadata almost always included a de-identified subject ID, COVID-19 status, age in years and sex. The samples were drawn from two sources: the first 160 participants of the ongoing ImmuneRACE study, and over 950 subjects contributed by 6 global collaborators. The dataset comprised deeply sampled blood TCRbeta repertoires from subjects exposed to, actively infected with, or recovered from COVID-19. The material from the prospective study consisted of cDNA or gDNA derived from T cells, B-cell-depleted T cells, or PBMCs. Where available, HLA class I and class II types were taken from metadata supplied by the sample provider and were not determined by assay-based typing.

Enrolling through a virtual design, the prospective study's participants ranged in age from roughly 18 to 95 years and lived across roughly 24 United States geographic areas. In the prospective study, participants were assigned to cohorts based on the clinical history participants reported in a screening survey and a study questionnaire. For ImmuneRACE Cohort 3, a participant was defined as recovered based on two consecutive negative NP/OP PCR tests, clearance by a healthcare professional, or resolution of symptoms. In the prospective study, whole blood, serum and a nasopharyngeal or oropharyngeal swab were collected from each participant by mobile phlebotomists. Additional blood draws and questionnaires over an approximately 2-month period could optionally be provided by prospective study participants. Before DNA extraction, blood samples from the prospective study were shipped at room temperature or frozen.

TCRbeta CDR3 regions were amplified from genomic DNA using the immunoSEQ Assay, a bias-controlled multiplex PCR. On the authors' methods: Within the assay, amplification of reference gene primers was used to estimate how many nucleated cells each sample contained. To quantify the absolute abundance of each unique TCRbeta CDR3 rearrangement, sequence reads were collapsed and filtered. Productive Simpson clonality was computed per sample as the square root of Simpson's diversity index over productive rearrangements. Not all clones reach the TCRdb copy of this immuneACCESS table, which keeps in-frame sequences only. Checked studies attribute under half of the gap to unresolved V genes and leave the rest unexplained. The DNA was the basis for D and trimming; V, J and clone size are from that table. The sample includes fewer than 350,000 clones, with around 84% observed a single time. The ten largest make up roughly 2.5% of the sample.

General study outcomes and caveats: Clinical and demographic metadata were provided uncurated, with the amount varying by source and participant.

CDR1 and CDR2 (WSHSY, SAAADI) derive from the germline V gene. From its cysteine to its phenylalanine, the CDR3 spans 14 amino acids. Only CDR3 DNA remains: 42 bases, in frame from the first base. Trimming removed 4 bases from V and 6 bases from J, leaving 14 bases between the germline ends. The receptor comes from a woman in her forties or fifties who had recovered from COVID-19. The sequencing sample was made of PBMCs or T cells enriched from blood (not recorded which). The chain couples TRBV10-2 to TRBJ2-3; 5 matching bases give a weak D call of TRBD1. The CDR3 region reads CASSVRAERDTQYF. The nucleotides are TGCGCCAGCAGTGTCAGGGCGGAGAGGGATACGCAGTATTTT.